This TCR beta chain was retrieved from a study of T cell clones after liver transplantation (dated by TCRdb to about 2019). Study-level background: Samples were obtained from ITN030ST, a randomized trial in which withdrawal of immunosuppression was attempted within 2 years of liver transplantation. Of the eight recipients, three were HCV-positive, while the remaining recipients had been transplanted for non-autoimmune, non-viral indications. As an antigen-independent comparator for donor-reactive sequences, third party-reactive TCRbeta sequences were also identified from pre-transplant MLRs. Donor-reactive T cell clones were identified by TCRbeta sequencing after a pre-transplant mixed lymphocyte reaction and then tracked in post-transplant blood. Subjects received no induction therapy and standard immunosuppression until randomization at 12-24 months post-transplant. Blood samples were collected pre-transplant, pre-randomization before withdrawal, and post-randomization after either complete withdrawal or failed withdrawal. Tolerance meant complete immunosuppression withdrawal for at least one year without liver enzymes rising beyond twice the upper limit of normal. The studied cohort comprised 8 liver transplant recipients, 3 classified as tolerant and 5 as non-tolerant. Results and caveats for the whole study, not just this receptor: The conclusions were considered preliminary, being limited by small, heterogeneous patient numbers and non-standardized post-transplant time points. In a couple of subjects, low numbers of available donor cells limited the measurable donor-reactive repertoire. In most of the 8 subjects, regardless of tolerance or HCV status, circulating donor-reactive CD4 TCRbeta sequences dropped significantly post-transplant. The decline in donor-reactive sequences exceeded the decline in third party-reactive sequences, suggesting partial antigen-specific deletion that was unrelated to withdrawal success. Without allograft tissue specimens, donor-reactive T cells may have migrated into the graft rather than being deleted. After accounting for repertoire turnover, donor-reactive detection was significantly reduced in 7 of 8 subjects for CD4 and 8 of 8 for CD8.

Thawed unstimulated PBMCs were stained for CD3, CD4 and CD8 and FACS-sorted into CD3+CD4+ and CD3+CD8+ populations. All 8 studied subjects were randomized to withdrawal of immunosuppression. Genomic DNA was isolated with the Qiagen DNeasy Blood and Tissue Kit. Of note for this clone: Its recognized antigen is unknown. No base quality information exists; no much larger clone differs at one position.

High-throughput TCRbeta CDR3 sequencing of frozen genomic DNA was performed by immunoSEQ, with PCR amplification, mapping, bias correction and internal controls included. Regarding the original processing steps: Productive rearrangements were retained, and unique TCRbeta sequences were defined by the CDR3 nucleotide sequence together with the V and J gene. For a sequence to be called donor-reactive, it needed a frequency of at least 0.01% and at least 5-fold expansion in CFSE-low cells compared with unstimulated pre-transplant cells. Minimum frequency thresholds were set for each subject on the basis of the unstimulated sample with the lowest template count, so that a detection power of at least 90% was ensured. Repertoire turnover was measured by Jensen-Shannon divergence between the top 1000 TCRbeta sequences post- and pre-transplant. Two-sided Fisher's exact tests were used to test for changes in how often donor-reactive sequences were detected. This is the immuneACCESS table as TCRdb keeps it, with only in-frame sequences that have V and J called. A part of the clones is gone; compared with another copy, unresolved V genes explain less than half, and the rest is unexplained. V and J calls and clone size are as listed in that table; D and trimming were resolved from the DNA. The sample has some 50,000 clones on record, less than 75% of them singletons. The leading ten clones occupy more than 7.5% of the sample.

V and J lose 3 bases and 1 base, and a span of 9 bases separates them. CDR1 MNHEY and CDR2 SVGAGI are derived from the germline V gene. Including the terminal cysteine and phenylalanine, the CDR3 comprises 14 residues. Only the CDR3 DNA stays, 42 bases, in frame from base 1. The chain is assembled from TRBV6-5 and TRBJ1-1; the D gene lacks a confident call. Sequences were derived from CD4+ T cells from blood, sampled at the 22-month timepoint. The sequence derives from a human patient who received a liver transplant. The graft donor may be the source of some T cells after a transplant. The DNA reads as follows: TGTGCCAGCAGTTATTGGCATACGAACACTGAAGCTTTCTTT. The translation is CASSYWHTNTEAFF.